This TCR beta chain appears in the sequencing data of a study of T-cell reconstitution after alpha-beta-depleted transplantation in children. The study's findings and limits: When one year had passed after transplant, most T-cell counts and diversity came from newly produced T cells. About two months after transplant, alpha-beta T cells reportedly came from several hundred expanded graft clones. The high TCRbeta diversity at day 60 in some patients came from surviving recipient T cells and thymic progenitors.

Preparation of the TCRbeta library was carried out with unique molecular identifiers. From the PCR reads, TCRdb called clonotypes with MiXCR, one entry per CDR3 protein. This sample carries around 450,000 distinct CDR3 sequences, 43% of them seen once, and the ten largest clones take approximately 30%. In its sample, this clonotype was seen many times. Its antigen is not known. The clonotype comes from a girl aged 2 to 9 with aplastic anemia, due to receive a stem cell transplant. The input for sequencing was PBMCs, taken before TCRalphabeta/CD19-depleted stem cell transplant.

The DNA for the CDR3 is TGCAGTGCTAGAGATAAGCCCGGGTTCGGAAACATTCAGTACTTC. It translates to CSARDKPGFGNIQYF. The chain employs TRBV20-1 and TRBJ2-4, with no clear D. The CDR3 spans 15 residues. Trimming cost V 0 bases and J 6 bases, with 15 bases left between them. In germline, CDR1 is DFQATT, CDR2 SNEGSKA (reference sequence).